One and the same sample provided the 14 T cell receptor beta chains below, sequenced in a study of blood T cell repertoires in COVID-19. The assay was immunoSEQ multiplex PCR, and TCRdb's table has in-frame clones only and misses some. The table lists roughly 160,000 clones, 70% to 90% of them singletons. Input material: peripheral blood. The receptor set was obtained from a man older than 75 with COVID-19, enrolled during active disease.

This clone has a handful of counts. CDR3: CASSRGGENIQYF. CDR3 DNA: TGTGCCAGCAGTAGGGGCGGAGAAAACATTCAGTACTTC. The gene calls are TRBV6-6 and TRBJ2-4; weak D call: TRBD1 (5 bases). Trimming took 5 bases from V and 5 from J, leaving 10 bases between them. Germline CDR1 MNHNY, CDR2 SVGAGI (reference sequence). The CDR3 runs 13 residues.

The sample holds a few counts of this clone. CDR3 loop: CASSKDRGFAEQFF. DNA of the CDR3: TGTGCCAGCAGTAAGGACAGGGGGTTCGCTGAGCAGTTCTTC. The gene calls are TRBV6-2 or TRBV6-3 and TRBJ2-1; 10 nucleotides agree with TRBD1. The CDR3 runs 14 residues. V lost 5 bases and J lost 9; bases outside the gene matches: 7. Per the germline V gene, CDR1 is MNHEY and CDR2 is SVGEGT.

The chain couples TRBV7-3 to TRBJ1-2; 8 bases align to TRBD1. The V and J ends lost 2 bases and 8 bases, in that order; junction bases with no gene match: 19. Germline CDR1 and CDR2: SGHTA and FQGTGA. This CDR3 contains 18 residues. DNA for the CDR3: TGTGCCAGCAGCTTACAAGGCCAGATAGTTGGACAGGGCGAGGGCTACACCTTC. This codes for CASSLQGQIVGQGEGYTF. Full variable domain (remainder filled in from reference TRBV7-3 and TRBJ1-2): GAGVSQTPSNKVTEKGKYVELRCDPISGHTALYWYRQSLGQGPEFLIYFQGTGAADDSGLPNDRFFAVRPEGSVSTLKIQRTERGDSAVYLCASSLQGQIVGQGEGYTFGSGTRLTVV.

This clone was found a few times. The chain employs TRBV11-1 and TRBJ2-7, with TRBD1 identical over 7 bases. The trim removed 5 bases at V and 3 bases at J, leaving 10 bases unmatched. The CDR3 totals 15 residues. Per the germline V gene, CDR1 is SGHAT and CDR2 is FQDESV (reference sequence). The CDR3 here is CASSPRQGLFYEQYF. CDR3 nucleotide sequence: TGTGCCAGCAGCCCCCGACAGGGTCTCTTCTACGAGCAGTACTTC.

The J gene is TRBJ2-3, the V gene TRBV11-2, with D possibly matching TRBD1 (6 bases). Germline CDR1 SGHAT, CDR2 FQNNGV. This CDR3 region has 15 residues. V shed 3 bases and J shed 5 bases, with 15 bases lying between them. The CDR3 nucleotides read TGTGCCAGCAGCTTCGTTTCCAGGGGCAGAGATACGCAGTATTTT. Translation gives CASSFVSRGRDTQYF.

The chain joins TRBV25-1 to TRBJ1-2; D is possibly TRBD1 (6 bases). The CDR3 is made up of 16 amino acids. V lost 4 bases to trimming and J lost 6 bases, with 21 bases between them. Per the germline V gene, CDR1 is MGHDK and CDR2 is SYGVNS. CDR3 sequence reads: CASSALTGRVIDGYTF. CDR3 DNA: TGTGCCAGCAGTGCCCTCACAGGGAGGGTTATAGATGGCTACACCTTC.

The sample holds a few counts of this clone. V and J are TRBV5-1 and TRBJ1-6; D perhaps matches TRBD1 (6 bases). Germline V gene lookup returns CDR1 SGHRS and CDR2 YFSETQ. With 2 bases removed from V and 0 bases from J, the gap between germline ends came to 9 bases. The CDR3 consists of 16 residues. CDR3 DNA: TGCGCCAGCAGCTTAACAGGGAGCTCCTATAATTCACCCCTCCACTTT. Its protein is CASSLTGSSYNSPLHF.

This chain joins TRBV5-1 and TRBJ2-2, with 7 bases fitting TRBD1. This CDR3 is 14 amino acids long. From germline, CDR1 is SGHRS and CDR2 YFSETQ. With V trimmed by 4 bases and J by 5 bases, 5 bases remained unmatched. CDR3 coding DNA: TGCGCCAGCAGCGCCGGGACAGAGACCGGGGAGCTGTTTTTT. The encoded protein is CASSAGTETGELFF. Full variable domain (outside the CDR3, taken from reference TRBV5-1 and TRBJ2-2): KAGVTQTPRYLIKTRGQQVTLSCSPISGHRSVSWYQQTPGQGLQFLFEYFSETQRNKGNFPGRFSGRQFSNSRSEMNVSTLELGDSALYLCASSAGTETGELFFGEGSRLTVL.

The sample holds a few counts of this clone. The gene calls are TRBV12-5 and TRBJ1-1; the D is unclear. V lost 6 bases and J 0 bases, leaving 8 bases between the germline ends. Germline-derived CDR1 and CDR2 are LGHNT and FRNRAP. This CDR3 contains 13 residues. The CDR3 region has the DNA TGTGCTAGTGGCCTGACTGTGAACACTGAAGCTTTCTTT. Its translation: CASGLTVNTEAFF.

The chain carries TRBV18 and TRBJ2-7; D remains ambiguous. CDR1 is KGHSH, CDR2 LQKENI, per germline. The CDR3 spans 13 residues. V was trimmed by 0 bases and J by 3 bases, leaving 6 bases between them. CDR3 in amino acids: CASSPPTVYEQYF. CDR3 bases: TGTGCCAGCTCACCACCAACGGTCTACGAGCAGTACTTC.

The chain carries TRBV7-9 and TRBJ1-6; TRBD1 is a possible D gene (6 bases). The germline CDR1 and CDR2 sequences are SEHNR and FQNEAQ (reference sequence). This CDR3 is 15 amino acids long. Trimming pared 4 bases from V and 7 bases from J, leaving 14 bases between. The CDR3 sequence is CASSSTDRRNSPLHF. DNA of the CDR3: TGTGCCAGCAGCTCAACCGACAGGAGGAATTCACCCCTCCACTTT.

The rearrangement uses TRBV10-3 and TRBJ1-6; D unclear. The CDR3 length is 18 residues. V gave up 0 bases and J gave up 1 base, with 13 bases separating them. CDR1 and CDR2 (germline): ENHRY, SYGVKD. CDR3 coding DNA: TGTGCCATCAGTGAGTCCAAGACTCCTTTATCCTATAATTCACCCCTCCACTTT. It translates to CAISESKTPLSYNSPLHF.

This chain joins TRBV3-1 (or the pseudogene TRBV3-2) and TRBJ1-6, with 8 bases identical to TRBD1. V lost 4 bases, J lost 1 base, and 6 bases stayed unmatched. The germline CDR1 and CDR2 sequences are LGHDT and YNNKEL (reference sequence). The CDR3 extends over 17 amino acids. The CDR3 coding sequence is TGTGCCAGCAGCCCTGGACAGGGCGAGTCCTATAATTCACCCCTCCACTTT. Amino acid sequence: CASSPGQGESYNSPLHF.

The chain recombines TRBV7-9 with TRBJ2-5; 8 nucleotides align to TRBD1. V trimming: 4 bases; J trimming: 5 bases; junction bases outside the gene matches: 6. Germline CDR1 and CDR2: SEHNR and FQNEAQ (reference sequence). There are 14 residues in the CDR3. This CDR3 is CASSSQGGDETQYF. The CDR3 DNA follows: TGTGCCAGCAGCTCACAGGGGGGAGATGAGACCCAGTACTTC.